The clone carrying this T cell receptor beta chain was seen just once. Its target is not known. This could be a read error, since a much larger clone is one nucleotide away. CDR3 size: 15 residues. The ends were cut back, 2 bases at V and 9 bases at J, with 17 bases in the middle. The entry originates in a study of T cell repertoires in cytomegalovirus infection. Overall study context: Indications of both CMV infection and matching HLA type were provided by public TCR beta signatures.

TCRdb analysed the reads with MiXCR anew, one entry per CDR3 protein. The repertoire holds around 300,000 distinct CDR3 sequences, with 8% to 10% as singletons. Study-wide results and limits: Frequencies of public TCR beta families were cumulated, and this identified carriers of CMV plus the relevant HLA. There were HLA-C-restricted CMV-specific TCR beta clonotypes dominating the ex vivo response.

This clonotype was sampled from a human donor in good health (CMV status not recorded). Some clones in this sample may be carry-over from other donors' samples. The sequenced sample consisted of PBMCs. This chain joins TRBV12-3 or TRBV12-4 and TRBJ2-1, with TRBD2 as a possible D gene (7 bases). In DNA, the CDR3 is TGTGCCAGCAGTTTAAGGTGGGGGGGCCGGATTGAGCAGTTCTTC. Translating gives CASSLRWGGRIEQFF.